Each of the 24 T cell receptor beta chains below was sequenced from the same sample in a study of pediatric ulcerative colitis. Rectal tissue came from one to two pinch biopsies taken at colonoscopy. Sequenced by immunoSEQ multiplex PCR; TCRdb stores in-frame clones only, minus some. This sample has 20,000 to 30,000 clones, with 55% to 85% found just once. Material for sequencing was gut tissue. These receptors all stem from a boy between 5 and 17 years old with severe ulcerative colitis.

This clone was observed a few times. This chain links TRBV7-9 with TRBJ1-4; D call uncertain. This CDR3 has 12 residues. The germline gives CDR1 SEHNR, CDR2 FQNEAQ (reference sequence). V was pared by 6 bases and J by 8 bases, with 10 bases between. The CDR3 DNA sequence: TGTGCCAGCAGTCGCGTCGGGGAAAAACTGTTTTTT. It codes for CASSRVGEKLFF.

By share, this clone ranks as medium-sized. The V gene is TRBV7-3, the J gene TRBJ2-3; no reliable D call. The V gene's germline CDR1 is SGHTA and CDR2 FQGTGA. With 4 bases removed from V and 2 bases from J, the gap between germline ends came to 7 bases. The CDR3 contains 13 residues. As DNA, the CDR3 is TGTGCCAGCAGCTCAGGCTACACAGATACGCAGTATTTT. Translating it yields CASSSGYTDTQYF.

This clone was observed a few times. The chain joins TRBV7-2 to TRBJ2-7; 9 nucleotides match TRBD1. Germline CDR1 and CDR2: SGHTA and FQGNSA. The CDR3 extends over 16 amino acids. V was clipped by 2 bases and J by 5 bases; unmatched bases: 10. CDR3: CASSLYPGQGPDEQYF. DNA for the CDR3: TGTGCCAGCAGCTTATACCCCGGACAGGGGCCCGACGAGCAGTACTTC.

This chain uses TRBV11-2 with TRBJ2-1; 10 bases are shared with TRBD2. Trimming at V came to 5 bases and at J to 12 bases, leaving 10 bases not matched to a gene. The V gene's germline CDR1 is SGHAT and CDR2 FQNNGV. This CDR3 has 14 amino acids. Here the CDR3 reads CASSGLNIAGGQFF. The DNA of the CDR3 is TGTGCCAGCAGCGGGCTGAATATAGCGGGAGGGCAGTTCTTC.

This clone was seen once. This chain uses TRBV7-9 with TRBJ1-2; the D is unclear. Trimming took 1 base from V and 6 from J, leaving 9 bases between them. The CDR3 has 13 amino acids. CDR1 and CDR2 (germline): SEHNR, FQNEAQ (reference sequence). Here the CDR3 reads CASSLEQSHGYTF. The CDR3, as DNA: TGTGCCAGCAGCTTAGAACAGAGCCATGGCTACACCTTC.

The rearrangement links TRBV6-1 to TRBJ2-7, with D tentatively TRBD1 (6 bases). Trimming pared 7 bases from V and 3 bases from J, leaving 19 bases between. The germline V gene encodes CDR1 MNHNS and CDR2 SASEGT. This CDR3 region has 15 residues. The CDR3 here is CASNDGGVGHYEQYF. The CDR3 nucleotides are TGTGCCAGCAACGATGGGGGCGTCGGCCACTACGAGCAGTACTTC.

The chain carries TRBV6-1 and TRBJ1-1; D ambiguous. The CDR3 consists of 10 residues. Trimming stripped 5 bases from V and 5 bases from J, with 3 bases between. Germline V lookup: CDR1 MNHNS, CDR2 SASEGT. The CDR3 region has the DNA TGTGCCAGCAGTTGGACTGAAGCTTTCTTT. The encoded protein is CASSWTEAFF.

The chain recombines TRBV12-5 with TRBJ2-1, with 8 bases that match TRBD2. J was trimmed by 5 bases and V by 7 bases; bases with no gene match: 10. This CDR3 has 15 residues. CDR1 and CDR2 (germline): LGHNT, FRNRAP. Here the CDR3 reads CASAPPTGGDNEQFF. The CDR3 DNA reads TGTGCTAGTGCCCCCCCCACGGGAGGGGACAATGAGCAGTTCTTC. The whole variable domain, remainder taken from reference TRBV12-5 and TRBJ2-1, is DARVTQTPRHKVTEMGQEVTMRCQPILGHNTVFWYRQTMMQGLELLAYFRNRAPLDDSGMPKDRFSAEMPDATLATLKIQPSEPRDSAVYFCASAPPTGGDNEQFFGPGTRLTVL.

The sample holds a few counts of this clone. The rearrangement joins TRBV6-1 to TRBJ1-4, with a possible D match to TRBD1 (5 bases). Germline CDR1 MNHNS, CDR2 SASEGT. V lost 1 base and J lost 5, with 20 bases in between. The CDR3 is made up of 18 amino acids. The CDR3 region is CASSEEEGGTQGNEKLFF. The CDR3 DNA is TGTGCCAGCAGTGAAGAGGAGGGAGGGACGCAAGGGAATGAAAAACTGTTTTTT.

Comment on this clone: A read error may account for a junction end that differs from germline. This sequence joins TRBV7-7 and TRBJ2-1; D may be TRBD2 (6 bases). The CDR3 runs to 12 residues. Germline CDR1 is SSHAT and CDR2 is FNYEAQ (reference sequence). CDR3: CASSEGGYEQFF. In nucleotides, the CDR3 is TGTGCTAGCAGCGAGGGAGGCTATGAGCAGTTCTTC.

The gene calls are TRBV7-2 and TRBJ1-4; 7 bases align to TRBD1. The CDR3 has 13 amino acids. The ends lost 4 bases at V and 7 bases at J; junction bases unmatched: 3. Germline-derived CDR1 and CDR2 are SGHTA and FQGNSA. The CDR3 nucleotides read TGTGCCAGCAGCTCGGGGACAGTTGAAAAACTGTTTTTT. The encoded protein is CASSSGTVEKLFF. Full variable domain (remainder filled in from reference TRBV7-2 and TRBJ1-4): GAGVSQSPSNKVTEKGKDVELRCDPISGHTALYWYRQSLGQGLEFLIYFQGNSAPDKSGLPSDRFSAERTGGSVSTLTIQRTQQEDSAVYLCASSSGTVEKLFFGSGTQLSVL.

The genes are TRBV9 and TRBJ2-3; possible D gene TRBD2, 6 bases. The germline V gene has CDR1 SGDLS and CDR2 YYNGEE. This CDR3 comprises 16 residues. Trimming took 3 bases from V and 2 from J, leaving 16 bases between them. CDR3 residues: CASSGGMAGYTDTQYF. In DNA, the CDR3 is TGTGCCAGCAGCGGTGGGATGGCGGGGTACACAGATACGCAGTATTTT.

This chain joins TRBV7-9 and TRBJ1-5; 11 nucleotides align to TRBD1. The CDR3 covers 17 residues. Germline V gene data show CDR1 as SEHNR and CDR2 as FQNEAQ (reference sequence). Losses at the gene ends were 5 bases for V and 8 bases for J; bases not matched to a gene: 14. The CDR3 bases are TGTGCCAGCAGCCGCAGCATTGGGACAGGGGGTCCGGAGCCCCAGCATTTT. This translates into CASSRSIGTGGPEPQHF.

This clone was found once. The chain recombines TRBV19 with TRBJ2-2; 7 bases are shared with TRBD1. The CDR3 has 12 amino acids. The trim removed 5 bases at V and 6 bases at J, leaving 0 bases unmatched. CDR1 is LNHDA and CDR2 is SQIVND in the germline V gene (reference sequence). The CDR3 loop reads CASSDRAGELFF. In nucleotides, the CDR3 is TGTGCCAGTAGTGACAGGGCCGGGGAGCTGTTTTTT.

About this clone: Other DNA sequences in the sample encode the same CDR3. This chain connects TRBV4-1 to TRBJ2-7; unclear D gene. V was trimmed by 3 bases and J by 0 bases, leaving 6 bases between them. CDR1 and CDR2 from the germline V gene are MGHRA and YSYEKL. The CDR3 runs 13 residues. The CDR3 nucleotides are TGCGCCAGCAGCCAGGGTAGCTCCTACGAGCAGTACTTC. Residues: CASSQGSSYEQYF.

A single count supports this clone. J is TRBJ2-1 and V is TRBV29-1; TRBD1 matches at 8 bases. V was clipped by 8 bases and J by 6 bases; unmatched bases: 12. Germline CDR1 is SQVTM and CDR2 is ANQGSEA. The CDR3 is made up of 14 amino acids. The CDR3 DNA reads as TGCAGCACAAAACAGGGGGTGGGGATCAATGAGCAGTTCTTC. This encodes CSTKQGVGINEQFF.

The CDR3 DNA reads TGTGCCAGCGTACGCGGGGAAGGCGAAAAACTGTTTTTT. Translation gives CASVRGEGEKLFF. This rearrangement joins TRBV2 to TRBJ1-4; D uncertain. Germline loops: CDR1 SNHLY, CDR2 FYNNEI. V was shortened by 8 bases and J by 8 bases, with 15 bases between the two germline ends. The length of the CDR3 is 13 residues.

J is TRBJ2-3 and V is TRBV4-1; D is perhaps TRBD2 (6 bases). The CDR3 is 16 amino acids. V was cut by 2 bases and J by 0 bases, with 12 bases left in between. CDR1 and CDR2 from the germline V gene are MGHRA and YSYEKL. The CDR3 bases are TGCGCCAGCAGCCAAACTCTAGCGTTTAGCACAGATACGCAGTATTTT. It yields the protein CASSQTLAFSTDTQYF.

The V gene is TRBV7-3, the J gene TRBJ2-1, with 14 positions matching TRBD2. Per the germline V gene, CDR1 is SGHTA and CDR2 is FQGTGA. This CDR3 spans 15 amino acids. The V segment lost 5 bases and the J segment 9 bases; nucleotides outside the gene matches: 6. The CDR3: CASSPTSGRDPEQFF. Here the CDR3 DNA reads TGTGCCAGCAGCCCGACTAGCGGGAGGGACCCTGAGCAGTTCTTC.

The chain has TRBV11-2 and TRBJ2-2, with D possibly matching TRBD2 (6 bases). The V end lost 1 base, the J end lost 4 bases, and 10 bases lay between the germline ends. The V gene's germline CDR1 is SGHAT and CDR2 FQNNGV. The CDR3 has 15 residues. CDR3 protein: CASSLGSGSTGELFF. The DNA for the CDR3 is TGTGCCAGCAGCTTAGGTTCCGGGAGCACCGGGGAGCTGTTTTTT. Full variable domain (outside the CDR3, taken from reference TRBV11-2 and TRBJ2-2): EAGVAQSPRYKIIEKRQSVAFWCNPISGHATLYWYQQILGQGPKLLIQFQNNGVVDDSQLPKDRFSAERLKGVDSTLKIQPAKLEDSAVYLCASSLGSGSTGELFFGEGSRLTVL.

Only a few counts were recorded for this clone. The chain recombines TRBV5-1 with TRBJ1-2; D is ambiguous. CDR1 and CDR2 from the germline V gene are SGHRS and YFSETQ. This CDR3 is 14 amino acids long. The ends were cut back, 0 bases at V and 4 bases at J, with 10 bases in the middle. CDR3 sequence (DNA): TGCGCCAGCAGCTTGGTCCCGCAATTCTATGGCTACACCTTC. Protein sequence: CASSLVPQFYGYTF. The complete variable domain, with remaining parts taken from reference TRBV5-1 and TRBJ1-2, reads KAGVTQTPRYLIKTRGQQVTLSCSPISGHRSVSWYQQTPGQGLQFLFEYFSETQRNKGNFPGRFSGRQFSNSRSEMNVSTLELGDSALYLCASSLVPQFYGYTFGSGTRLTVV.

This clone was observed a few times. J is TRBJ2-1 and V is TRBV11-2; TRBD1 matches 12 bases. The germline V gene encodes CDR1 SGHAT and CDR2 FQNNGV. This CDR3 comprises 15 residues. J was trimmed by 10 bases and V by 7 bases; bases with no gene match: 11. The CDR3: CASTEPGQGAWEQFF. The CDR3 DNA reads TGTGCCAGCACGGAACCGGGACAGGGGGCATGGGAGCAGTTCTTC.

This chain joins TRBV19 and TRBJ2-1; no firm D call. Trimming stripped 7 bases from V and 4 bases from J, with 5 bases between. Germline CDR1 and CDR2: LNHDA and SQIVND (reference sequence). The CDR3 contains 11 residues. In nucleotides, the CDR3 is TGTGCCAGTAACAATTACAATGAGCAGTTCTTC. This codes for CASNNYNEQFF.

This chain joins TRBV9 and TRBJ1-1; 9 bases fit TRBD1. Germline CDR1 reads SGDLS; CDR2 reads YYNGEE. The V and J ends lost 4 bases and 4 bases, in that order; junction bases with no gene match: 8. The CDR3 totals 15 residues. CDR3 nucleotide sequence: TGTGCCAGCAGCTTTATCCCGGGACAGGGCACTGAAGCTTTCTTT. This encodes CASSFIPGQGTEAFF.